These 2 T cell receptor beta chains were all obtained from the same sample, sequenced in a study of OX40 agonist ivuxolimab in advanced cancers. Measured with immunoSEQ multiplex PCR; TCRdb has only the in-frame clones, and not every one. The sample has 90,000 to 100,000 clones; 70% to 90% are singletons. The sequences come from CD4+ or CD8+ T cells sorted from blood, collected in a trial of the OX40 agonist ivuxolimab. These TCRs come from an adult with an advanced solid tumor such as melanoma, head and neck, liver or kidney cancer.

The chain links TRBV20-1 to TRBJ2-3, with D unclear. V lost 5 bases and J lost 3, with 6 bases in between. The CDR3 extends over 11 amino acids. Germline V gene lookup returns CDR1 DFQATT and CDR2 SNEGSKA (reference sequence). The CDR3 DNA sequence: TGCAGTGCTCATAAAACAGATACGCAGTATTTT. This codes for CSAHKTDTQYF.

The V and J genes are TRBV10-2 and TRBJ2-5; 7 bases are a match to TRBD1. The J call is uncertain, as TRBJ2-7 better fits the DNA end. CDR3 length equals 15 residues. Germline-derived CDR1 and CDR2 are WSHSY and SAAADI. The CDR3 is CASSEPGDSNYEQYF. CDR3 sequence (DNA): TGCGCCAGCAGTGAGCCAGGGGACAGTAACTACGAGCAGTACTTC.